A single sample is the source of the 5 T cell receptor beta chains below, sequenced in a study of T cell responses to AZD1222 COVID-19 vaccine. Measured with immunoSEQ multiplex PCR; TCRdb has only the in-frame clones, and not every one. In the table there are 95,000 to 150,000 clones, about 90% of which are singletons. This sample comprised peripheral blood, obtained on day 0 of AZD1222 vaccination. The receptor set was obtained from an adult in good health.

The table lists this clone with a count of one. This chain joins TRBV27 and TRBJ2-3; the match to TRBD2 covers 7 bases. Germline values: CDR1 MNHEY, CDR2 SMNVEV (reference sequence). V dropped 7 bases and J dropped 2; count of bases not matched to a gene: 6. The CDR3 is 14 residues long. The CDR3 DNA reads TGTGCCAGCACCTCTAGCGGAGTCACAGATACGCAGTATTTT. Its translation: CASTSSGVTDTQYF.

This rearrangement joins TRBV4-1 to TRBJ1-2; the D gene is possibly TRBD1 (6 bases). Germline lookup yields CDR1 MGHRA and CDR2 YSYEKL. The CDR3 totals 13 residues. V lost 4 bases and J lost 7, with 13 bases in between. For the CDR3, the DNA is TGCGCCAGCAGCCTTACAGGGTTGGGTGGCTACACCTTC. This sequence encodes CASSLTGLGGYTF.

The CDR3 nucleotides are TGCGCCAGCAGCTTGATTCAGGGTAGCGATGGCTACACCTTC. Translated: CASSLIQGSDGYTF. The chain joins TRBV5-1 to TRBJ1-2; perhaps TRBD1 as D (5 bases). This CDR3 has 14 amino acids. Germline CDR1 is SGHRS and CDR2 is YFSETQ. With 1 base removed from V and 6 bases from J, the gap between germline ends came to 13 bases.

V and J are TRBV28 and TRBJ1-2, with 8 bases fitting TRBD1. V lost 4 bases, J lost 1 base, and 11 bases stayed unmatched. Germline V gives CDR1 MDHEN, CDR2 SYDVKM. The CDR3 has 17 residues. CDR3 residues: CASSSRTGYTLNYGYTF. As DNA, the CDR3 is TGTGCCAGCAGTTCCCGGACAGGGTACACCCTTAACTATGGCTACACCTTC.

This sequence joins TRBV18 and TRBJ2-2; 9 bases are a match to TRBD1. The V gene end was trimmed by 6 bases and the J gene end by 0 bases; junction bases not matched to a gene: 11. CDR1 is KGHSH and CDR2 is LQKENI in the germline V gene. CDR3 size: 18 residues. The CDR3 DNA reads as TGTGCCAGCTCTACGGTCCCGGGACAGGGTTCGAACACCGGGGAGCTGTTTTTT. Translation gives CASSTVPGQGSNTGELFF.